This is a list of T cell receptor beta chains from one sample in a study of CD8+ T cells in alopecia areata. Sequenced by immunoSEQ multiplex PCR; TCRdb stores in-frame clones only, minus some. The data hold approximately 100,000 clones, with 40% to 55% observed a single time. The sample comprised CD4+ T cells sorted from blood. Receptor source: a human donor with alopecia areata. Both conserved end residues are part of each CDR3. D genes are given only for firm matches.

J gene: TRBJ2-4
V gene: TRBV30
D gene: .
CDR3 protein: CAWSVDNSQNIQYF

J gene: TRBJ2-3
V gene: TRBV29-1
D gene: .
CDR3 protein: CSVDGGPTDTQYF

J gene: TRBJ1-2
V gene: TRBV11-2
D gene: .
CDR3 protein: CASSFGAGFEGYTF

J gene: TRBJ2-7
V gene: TRBV30
D gene: .
CDR3 protein: CAWSVGPYEQYF

J gene: TRBJ1-4
V gene: TRBV2
D gene: .
CDR3 protein: CASSHQLEKLFF

J gene: TRBJ1-2
V gene: TRBV29-1
D gene: .
CDR3 protein: CSVETYGYTF

J gene: TRBJ1-1
V gene: TRBV7-3
D gene: .
CDR3 protein: CASSPTGNTEAFF

J gene: TRBJ2-1
V gene: TRBV2
D gene: .
CDR3 protein: CASSGAGTYNEQFF

J gene: TRBJ2-4
V gene: TRBV28
D gene: .
CDR3 protein: CASSQQGSNIQYF

J gene: TRBJ2-7
V gene: TRBV7-9
D gene: TRBD1
CDR3 protein: CASSLDAGDRAGF

J gene: TRBJ2-3
V gene: TRBV6-6
D gene: .
CDR3 protein: CASSYRDLTDTQYF

J gene: TRBJ1-2
V gene: TRBV30
D gene: .
CDR3 protein: CACPKGGNYGYTF

J gene: TRBJ1-1
V gene: TRBV9
D gene: TRBD1
CDR3 protein: CASSKSGDRGFAFF

J gene: TRBJ2-3
V gene: TRBV30
D gene: TRBD1
CDR3 protein: CAWSVRQGSTDTQYF

J gene: TRBJ2-3
V gene: TRBV4-1
D gene: .
CDR3 protein: CASSHAGDTQYF

J gene: TRBJ1-6
V gene: TRBV9
D gene: TRBD1
CDR3 protein: CASSPRTGANSPLHF